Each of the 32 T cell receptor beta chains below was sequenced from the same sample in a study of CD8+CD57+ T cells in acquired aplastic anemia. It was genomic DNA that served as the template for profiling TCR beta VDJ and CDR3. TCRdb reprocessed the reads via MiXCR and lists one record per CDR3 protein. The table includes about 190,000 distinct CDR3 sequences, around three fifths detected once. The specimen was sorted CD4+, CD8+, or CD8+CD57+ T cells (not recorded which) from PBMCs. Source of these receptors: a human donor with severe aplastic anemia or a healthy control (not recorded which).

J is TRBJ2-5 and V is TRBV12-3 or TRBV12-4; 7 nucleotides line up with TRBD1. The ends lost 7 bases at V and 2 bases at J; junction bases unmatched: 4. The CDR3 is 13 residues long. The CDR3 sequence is CASTGTAQETQYF. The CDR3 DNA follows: TGTGCCAGCACCGGGACAGCACAAGAGACCCAGTACTTC.

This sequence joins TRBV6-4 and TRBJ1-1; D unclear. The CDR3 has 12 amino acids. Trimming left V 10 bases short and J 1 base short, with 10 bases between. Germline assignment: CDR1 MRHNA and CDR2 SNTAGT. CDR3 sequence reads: CATTSGNTEAFF. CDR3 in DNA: TGTGCCACCACCAGCGGGAACACTGAAGCTTTCTTT.

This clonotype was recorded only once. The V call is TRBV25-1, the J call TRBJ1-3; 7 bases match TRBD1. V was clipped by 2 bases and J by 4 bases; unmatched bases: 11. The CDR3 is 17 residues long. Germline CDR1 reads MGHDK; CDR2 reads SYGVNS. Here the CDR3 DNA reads TGTGCCAGCAGTGAACTGGGGAGCAGGGGGTCAGGAAACACCATATATTTT. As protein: CASSELGSRGSGNTIYF.

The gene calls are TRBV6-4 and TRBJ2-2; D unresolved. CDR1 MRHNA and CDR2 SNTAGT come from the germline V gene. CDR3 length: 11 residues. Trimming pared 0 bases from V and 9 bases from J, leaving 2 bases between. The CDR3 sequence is CASSDSRELFF. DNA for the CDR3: TGTGCCAGCAGTGACTCCAGGGAGCTGTTTTTT.

For the CDR3, the DNA is TGTGCCAGCAGCGCGAGGGACTCTTTACAATACGAGCAGTACTTC. Its translation is CASSARDSLQYEQYF. The V and J genes are TRBV9 and TRBJ2-7; D may be TRBD2 (6 bases). V was clipped by 3 bases and J by 4 bases, with 17 bases between them. CDR3 length: 15 residues. Germline CDR1 is SGDLS and CDR2 is YYNGEE.

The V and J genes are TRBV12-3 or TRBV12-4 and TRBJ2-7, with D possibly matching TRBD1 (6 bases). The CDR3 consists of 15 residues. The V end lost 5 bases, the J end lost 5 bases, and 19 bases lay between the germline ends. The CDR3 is CASSTEARGRDEQYF. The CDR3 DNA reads TGTGCCAGCAGTACCGAGGCCAGGGGTCGGGACGAGCAGTACTTC.

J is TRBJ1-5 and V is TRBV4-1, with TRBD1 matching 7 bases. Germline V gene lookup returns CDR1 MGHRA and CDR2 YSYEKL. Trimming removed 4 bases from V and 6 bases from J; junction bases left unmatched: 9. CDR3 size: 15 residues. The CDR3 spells CASSPDRTGTQPQHF. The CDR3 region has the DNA TGCGCCAGCAGCCCAGACCGGACAGGTACTCAGCCCCAGCATTTT.

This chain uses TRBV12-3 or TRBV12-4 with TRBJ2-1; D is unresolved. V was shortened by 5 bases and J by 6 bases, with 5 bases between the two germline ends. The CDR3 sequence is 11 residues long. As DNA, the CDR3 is TGTGCCAGCAGTCCGGGCAATGAGCAGTTCTTC. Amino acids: CASSPGNEQFF.

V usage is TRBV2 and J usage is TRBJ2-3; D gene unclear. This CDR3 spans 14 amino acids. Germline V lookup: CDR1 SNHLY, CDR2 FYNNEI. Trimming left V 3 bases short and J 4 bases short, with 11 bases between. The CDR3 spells CASSEWAPPDTQYF. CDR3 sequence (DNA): TGTGCCAGCAGTGAGTGGGCTCCGCCAGATACGCAGTATTTT.

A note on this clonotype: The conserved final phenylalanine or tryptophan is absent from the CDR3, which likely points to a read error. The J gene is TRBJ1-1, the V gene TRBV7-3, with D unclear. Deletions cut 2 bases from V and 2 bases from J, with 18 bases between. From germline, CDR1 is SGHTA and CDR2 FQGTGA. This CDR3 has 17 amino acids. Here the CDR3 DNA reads TGTGCCAGCAGCTTAGGGAGGTGGTCGCGGCTTAACACTGAAGCTTTCATT. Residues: CASSLGRWSRLNTEAFI.

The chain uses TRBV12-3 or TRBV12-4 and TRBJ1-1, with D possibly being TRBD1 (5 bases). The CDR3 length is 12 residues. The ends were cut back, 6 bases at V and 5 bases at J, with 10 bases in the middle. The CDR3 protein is CASSREKTEAFF. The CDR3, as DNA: TGTGCCAGCAGCAGGGAGAAAACTGAAGCTTTCTTT.

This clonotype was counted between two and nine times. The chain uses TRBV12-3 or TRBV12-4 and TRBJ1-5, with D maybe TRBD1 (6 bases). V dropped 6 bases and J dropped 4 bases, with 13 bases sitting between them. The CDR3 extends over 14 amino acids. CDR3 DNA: TGTGCCAGCAGCCCGGACAGAAAAAATCAGCCCCAGCATTTT. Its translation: CASSPDRKNQPQHF.

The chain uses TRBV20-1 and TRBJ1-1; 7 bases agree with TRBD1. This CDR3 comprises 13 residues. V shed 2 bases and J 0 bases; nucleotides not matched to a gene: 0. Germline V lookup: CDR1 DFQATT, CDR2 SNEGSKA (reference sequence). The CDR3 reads CSARQGVNTEAFF. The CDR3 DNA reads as TGCAGTGCTAGACAGGGGGTGAACACTGAAGCTTTCTTT.

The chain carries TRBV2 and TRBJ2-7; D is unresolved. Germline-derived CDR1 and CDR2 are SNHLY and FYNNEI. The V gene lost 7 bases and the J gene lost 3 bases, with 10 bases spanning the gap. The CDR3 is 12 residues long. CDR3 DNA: TGTGCCAGCATACGACCCGACTACGAGCAGTACTTC. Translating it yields CASIRPDYEQYF.

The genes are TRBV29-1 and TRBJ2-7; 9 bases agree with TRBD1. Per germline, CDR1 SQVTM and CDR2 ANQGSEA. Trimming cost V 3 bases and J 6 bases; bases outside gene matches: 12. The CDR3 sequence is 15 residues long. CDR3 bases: TGCAGCGTTGACAAACCGGGACAGGGTGGCCTCGAGCAGTACTTC. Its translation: CSVDKPGQGGLEQYF.

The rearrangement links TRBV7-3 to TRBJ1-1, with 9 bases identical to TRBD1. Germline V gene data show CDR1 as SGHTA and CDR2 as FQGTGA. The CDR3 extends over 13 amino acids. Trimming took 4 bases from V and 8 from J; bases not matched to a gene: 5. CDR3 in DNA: TGTGCCAGCAGCTCACTCGGGACAGGGGAAGCTTTCTTT. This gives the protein CASSSLGTGEAFF.

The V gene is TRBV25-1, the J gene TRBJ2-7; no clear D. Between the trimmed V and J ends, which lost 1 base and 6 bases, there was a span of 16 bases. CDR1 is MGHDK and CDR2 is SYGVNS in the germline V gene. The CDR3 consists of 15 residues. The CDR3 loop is CASSEFGIGLGEQYF. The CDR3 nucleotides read TGTGCCAGCAGTGAATTTGGTATAGGGCTCGGCGAGCAGTACTTC.

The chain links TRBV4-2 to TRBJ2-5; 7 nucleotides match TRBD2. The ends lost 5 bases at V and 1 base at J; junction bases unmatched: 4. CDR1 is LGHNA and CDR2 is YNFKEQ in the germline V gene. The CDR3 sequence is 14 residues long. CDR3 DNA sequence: TGTGCCAGCAGCGGCGGGGGACTCCAAGAGACCCAGTACTTC. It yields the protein CASSGGGLQETQYF.

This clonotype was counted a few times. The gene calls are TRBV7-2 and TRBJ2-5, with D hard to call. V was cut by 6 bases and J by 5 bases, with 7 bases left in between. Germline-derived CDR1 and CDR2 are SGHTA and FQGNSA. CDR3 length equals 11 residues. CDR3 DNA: TGTGCCAGCAGGAGTGGGGAGACCCAGTACTTC. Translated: CASRSGETQYF.

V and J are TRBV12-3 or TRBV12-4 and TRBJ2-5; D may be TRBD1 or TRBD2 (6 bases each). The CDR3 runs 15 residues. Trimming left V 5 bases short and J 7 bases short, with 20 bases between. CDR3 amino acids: CASSETGGYGVTQYF. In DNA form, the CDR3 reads TGTGCCAGCAGTGAGACCGGGGGCTACGGAGTGACCCAGTACTTC.

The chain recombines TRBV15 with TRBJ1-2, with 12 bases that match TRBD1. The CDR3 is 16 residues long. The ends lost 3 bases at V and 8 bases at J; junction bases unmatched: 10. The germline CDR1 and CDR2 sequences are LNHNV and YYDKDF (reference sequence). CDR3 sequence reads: CATSRSPGQGAVGYTF. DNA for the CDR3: TGTGCCACCAGCAGGTCTCCGGGACAGGGGGCGGTCGGCTACACCTTC.

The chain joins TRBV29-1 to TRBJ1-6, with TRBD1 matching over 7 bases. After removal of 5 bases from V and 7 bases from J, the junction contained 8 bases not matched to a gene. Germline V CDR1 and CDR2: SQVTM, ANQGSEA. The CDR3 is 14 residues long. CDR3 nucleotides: TGCAGCGTTTCCCAGGGGGGGGGGAATTCACCCCTCCACTTT. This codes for CSVSQGGGNSPLHF.

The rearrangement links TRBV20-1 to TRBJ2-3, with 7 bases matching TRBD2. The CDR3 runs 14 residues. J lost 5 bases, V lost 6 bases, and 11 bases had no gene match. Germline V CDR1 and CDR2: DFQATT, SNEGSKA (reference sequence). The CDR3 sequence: CSANRREIIDTQYF. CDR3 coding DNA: TGCAGTGCAAATCGGCGGGAGATCATAGATACGCAGTATTTT.

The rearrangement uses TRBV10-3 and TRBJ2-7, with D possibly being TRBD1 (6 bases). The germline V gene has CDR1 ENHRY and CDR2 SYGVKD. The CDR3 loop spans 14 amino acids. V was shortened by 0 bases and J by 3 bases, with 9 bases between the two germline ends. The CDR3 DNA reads TGTGCCATCAGTGAGTCTCAGGGACACTACGAGCAGTACTTC. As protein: CAISESQGHYEQYF.

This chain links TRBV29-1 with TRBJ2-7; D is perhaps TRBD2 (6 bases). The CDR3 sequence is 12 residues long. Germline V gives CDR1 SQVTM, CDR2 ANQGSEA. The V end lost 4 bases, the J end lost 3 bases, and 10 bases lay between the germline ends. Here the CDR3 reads CSVVAGSYEQYF. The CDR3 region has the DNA TGCAGCGTTGTGGCCGGGAGCTACGAGCAGTACTTC.

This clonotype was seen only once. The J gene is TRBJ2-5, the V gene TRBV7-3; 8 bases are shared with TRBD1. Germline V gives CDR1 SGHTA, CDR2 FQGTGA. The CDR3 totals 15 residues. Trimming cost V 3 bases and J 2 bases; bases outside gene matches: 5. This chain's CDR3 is CASSFQGAVQETQYF. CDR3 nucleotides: TGTGCCAGCAGCTTCCAGGGGGCAGTACAAGAGACCCAGTACTTC. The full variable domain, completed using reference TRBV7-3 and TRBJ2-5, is GAGVSQTPSNKVTEKGKYVELRCDPISGHTALYWYRQSLGQGPEFLIYFQGTGAADDSGLPNDRFFAVRPEGSVSTLKIQRTERGDSAVYLCASSFQGAVQETQYFGPGTRLLVL.

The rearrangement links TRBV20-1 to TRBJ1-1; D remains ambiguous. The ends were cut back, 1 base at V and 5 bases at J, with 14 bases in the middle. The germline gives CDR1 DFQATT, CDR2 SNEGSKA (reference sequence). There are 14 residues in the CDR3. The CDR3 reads CSARVAPGHTEAFF. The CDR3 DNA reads TGCAGTGCTAGAGTCGCCCCCGGGCATACTGAAGCTTTCTTT.

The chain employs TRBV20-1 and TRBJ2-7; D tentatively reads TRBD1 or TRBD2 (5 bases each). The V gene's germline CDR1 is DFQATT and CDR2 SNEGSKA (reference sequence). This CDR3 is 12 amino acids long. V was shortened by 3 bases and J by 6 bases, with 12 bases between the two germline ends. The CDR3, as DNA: TGCAGTGCTAGCGGGGCCCCTAGCGAGCAGTACTTC. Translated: CSASGAPSEQYF.

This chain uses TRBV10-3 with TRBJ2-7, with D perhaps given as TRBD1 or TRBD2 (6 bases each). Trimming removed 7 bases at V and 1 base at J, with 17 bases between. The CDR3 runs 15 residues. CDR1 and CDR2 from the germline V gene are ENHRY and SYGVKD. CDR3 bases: TGTGCCATCAACCGCTCCGGGGGCAATTCCTACGAGCAGTACTTC. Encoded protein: CAINRSGGNSYEQYF.

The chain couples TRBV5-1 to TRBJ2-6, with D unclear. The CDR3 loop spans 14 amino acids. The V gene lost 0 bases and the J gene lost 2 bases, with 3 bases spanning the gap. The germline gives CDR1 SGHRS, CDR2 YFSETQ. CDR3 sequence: CASSLEPGANVLTF. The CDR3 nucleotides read TGCGCCAGCAGCTTGGAACCTGGGGCCAACGTCCTGACTTTC.

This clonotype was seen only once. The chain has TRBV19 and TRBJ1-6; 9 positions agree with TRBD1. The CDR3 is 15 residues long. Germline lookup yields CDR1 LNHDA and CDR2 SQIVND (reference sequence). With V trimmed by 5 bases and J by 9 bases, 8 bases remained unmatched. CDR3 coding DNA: TGTGCCAGTAGTCCGAGGGACAGGGAGGCTTCACCCCTCCACTTT. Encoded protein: CASSPRDREASPLHF.

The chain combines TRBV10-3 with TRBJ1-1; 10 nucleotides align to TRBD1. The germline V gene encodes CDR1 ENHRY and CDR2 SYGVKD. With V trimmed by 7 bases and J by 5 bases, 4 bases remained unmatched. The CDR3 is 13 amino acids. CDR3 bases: TGTGCCATCACCCAGGGACAGGGGACTGAAGCTTTCTTT. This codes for CAITQGQGTEAFF.